This TCR beta chain comes out of a study of post-analysis software for immune sequencing data. Regarding the study as a whole: Several TRBV segments, TRBV5-6, TRBV5-1 and TRBV20-1 among them, were found more frequent in patients than controls.

Comment on this clonotype: Its cognate antigen is unknown.

The germline V gene has CDR1 DFQATT and CDR2 SNEGSKA (reference sequence). V shed 1 base, J shed 0 bases, and the junction held 11 bases outside the gene matches. CDR3 length: 20 amino acids. Tagging with unique molecular identifiers was a feature of the TCR beta cDNA libraries. Approximately 500,000 cDNA molecules were obtained from 1 to 10 million T cells. MiXCR, applied by TCRdb to the PCR reads, yields one record per CDR3 protein. This table holds hundreds of thousands of distinct CDR3 sequences, 55% to 60% found once. This TCR was sampled from a girl aged 2 to 10 with multiple sclerosis. V usage is TRBV20-1 and J usage is TRBJ2-3; 15 bases agree with TRBD2. The sample taken for sequencing was blood. This CDR3 is CSARAPPGLAGGTSTDTQYF. As DNA, the CDR3 is TGCAGTGCTAGAGCCCCACCGGGACTAGCGGGGGGCACTAGCACAGATACGCAGTATTTT.